This TCR beta chain came from a study of shared clonotypes between healthy human individuals. The assay was immunoSEQ multiplex PCR, and TCRdb's table has in-frame clones only and misses some. The table includes approximately 2,000,000 clones, about 94% detected once. On this clone: The antigen is undetermined.

Overall study findings and caveats: The study sampled only blood, and tissue repertoires likely differ. Memory subsets had estimated richness that was generally smaller than that of naive subsets. Generation of non-shared clonotypes was less probable than generation of clonotypes shared by all four donors.

CD45RO-negative CD8 cells positively selected for CCR7 made up the naive population, which excluded terminally differentiated effector memory CD45RA+ cells. The germline V gene encodes CDR1 MNHEY and CDR2 SMNVEV (reference sequence). V was cut by 0 bases and J by 1 base, with 9 bases left in between. CDR3 size: 16 residues. The sequence was collected from a man younger than 35 in good health. Some clones in this sample may be carry-over from other donors' samples. Specimen: naive CD8+ T cells from PBMCs. J is TRBJ1-4 and V is TRBV27; D possibly corresponds to TRBD1 (6 bases). The CDR3 spells CASSLSKTGTNEKLFF. CDR3 DNA sequence: TGTGCCAGCAGTTTATCCAAGACAGGAACTAATGAAAAACTGTTTTTT.